Only a few counts were recorded for the clone carrying this T cell receptor (beta chain). Its antigen is unidentified. The sample originates from a study of T-cell memory formation after mild COVID-19. Overall study context: Most TCR clusters belonged to a single donor.

General study findings and limits: Whether day 37 second-wave clones are SARS-CoV-2-specific was not confirmed. Clones shrinking between day 15 and 85 showed a balanced CD4/CD8 split, and those that grew later tilted toward CD4+.

Germline values: CDR1 MNHEY, CDR2 SVGAGI. V gave up 2 bases and J gave up 2 bases, with 13 bases separating them. The CDR3 consists of 15 residues. The TCR alpha and TCR beta cDNA libraries, bearing sample barcodes and UMIs, were generated by 5'RACE using constant-segment primers. Using its own MiXCR run on the 5' RACE reads, TCRdb lists one record per CDR3 protein. This table has approximately 570,000 distinct CDR3 sequences, about a sixth appearing once. V gene TRBV6-5 combines with J gene TRBJ2-7, with D perhaps TRBD2 (6 bases). This receptor was obtained from an adult woman who had mild COVID-19 (a few samples of this study predate the infection). Cell type and time point are not known. Sequenced input: PBMCs or a T cell subset sorted from them (not recorded which). The chain's CDR3 is CASSYVTSSAYEQYF. The CDR3 nucleotides read TGTGCCAGCAGTTACGTAACTAGCTCGGCCTACGAGCAGTACTTC.